The sequence of this T cell receptor beta chain was determined in a study of blood T cells in healthy people across ages. Study results and caveats: Diversity was estimated from one million T cells, and these estimates were considered underestimates. Roughly linear declines in TCR beta diversity per million T cells occurred with age. PBMCs that were unsorted prevented a conclusive naive versus antigen-experienced comparison.

The CDR3 is made up of 13 amino acids. The ends were cut back, 2 bases at V and 11 bases at J, with 15 bases in the middle. The germline V gene has CDR1 SGHVS and CDR2 FQNEAQ. The second PCR ran about 6 to 12 cycles with a sample-barcoded 5' primer and J-beta primers. TCRdb recomputed calls from the 5' RACE reads with MiXCR, one row per CDR3 protein. The sample holds over 550,000 distinct CDR3 sequences, approximately 30% seen once. As regards this clonotype: Its antigen is currently unknown.

Caucasian individuals from Russia who were healthy and aged roughly 6 to 95 acted as donors. The gene calls are TRBV7-8 and TRBJ2-5, with D unresolved. The sequence derives from a woman aged 80 or over in good health. Sequenced sample: blood. In DNA form, the CDR3 reads TGTGCCAGCAGCTTATACAGCAACAATGAGCAGTACTTC. Translation gives CASSLYSNNEQYF.